This TCR beta chain was retrieved from a study of cytomegalovirus exposure and HLA in healthy donors. Regarding this clone: What it binds is not known.

Findings of the study overall: Fewer N-insertions (relative to the roughly 730-donor mean) were reportedly seen in an Asian-associated ancestry cluster in a later analysis. Listed as cytomegalovirus-associated were 164 TCR beta chains. Within the data, a cluster of highly shared sequence variants was likely a sequencing artifact.

Researchers ran the PCR with 60 Vbeta and 13 Jbeta primers. Sequencing used immunoSEQ multiplex PCR; TCRdb keeps in-frame clones, though not all of them. The sample includes about 30,000 clones, roughly 89% of them seen just once. Germline V gene sequence: CDR1 MNHEY, CDR2 SVGAGI. The CDR3 runs 14 residues. J gave up 3 bases and V 4 bases, and 2 bases lay outside the gene matches. This receptor was identified in a boy aged 5-17 years in good health and CMV-seronegative. Sequencing used PBMCs. The V gene is TRBV6-5, the J gene TRBJ2-2; 7 nucleotides agree with TRBD1. In DNA form, the CDR3 reads TGTGCCAGCAGTTGGGACAGACACACCGGGGAGCTGTTTTTT. Protein product: CASSWDRHTGELFF.